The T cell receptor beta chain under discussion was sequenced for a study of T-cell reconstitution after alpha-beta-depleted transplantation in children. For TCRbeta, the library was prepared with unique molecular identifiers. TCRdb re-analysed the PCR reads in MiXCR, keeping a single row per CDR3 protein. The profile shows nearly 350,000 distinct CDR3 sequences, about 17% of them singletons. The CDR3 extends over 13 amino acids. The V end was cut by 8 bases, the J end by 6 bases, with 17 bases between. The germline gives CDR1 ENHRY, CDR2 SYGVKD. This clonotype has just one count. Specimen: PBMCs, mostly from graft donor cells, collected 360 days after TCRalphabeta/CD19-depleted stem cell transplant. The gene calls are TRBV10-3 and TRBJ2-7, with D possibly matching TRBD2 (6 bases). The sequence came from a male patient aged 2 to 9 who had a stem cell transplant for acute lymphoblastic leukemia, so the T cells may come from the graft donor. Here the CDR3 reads CAIGPGPRGEQYF. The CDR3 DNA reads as TGTGCCATCGGGCCAGGACCGCGGGGCGAGCAGTACTTC.